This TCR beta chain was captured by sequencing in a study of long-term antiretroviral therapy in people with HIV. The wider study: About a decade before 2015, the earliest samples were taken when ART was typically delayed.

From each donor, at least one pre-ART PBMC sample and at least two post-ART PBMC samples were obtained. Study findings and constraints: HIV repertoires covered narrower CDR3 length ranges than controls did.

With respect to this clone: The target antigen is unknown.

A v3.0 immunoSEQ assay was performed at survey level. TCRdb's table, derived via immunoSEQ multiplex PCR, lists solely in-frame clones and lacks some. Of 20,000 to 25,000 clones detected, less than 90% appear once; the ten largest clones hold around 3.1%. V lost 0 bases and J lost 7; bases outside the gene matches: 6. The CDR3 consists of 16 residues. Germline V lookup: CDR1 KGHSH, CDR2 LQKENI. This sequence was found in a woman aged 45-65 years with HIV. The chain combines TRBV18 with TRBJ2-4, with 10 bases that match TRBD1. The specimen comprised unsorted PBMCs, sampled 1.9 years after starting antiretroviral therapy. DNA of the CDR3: TGTGCCAGCTCACCACCCGGACAGGGGGTTTCTAACATTCAGTACTTC. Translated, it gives CASSPPGQGVSNIQYF.